The next 14 T cell receptor beta chains were all read from a single sample in a study of T cells after yellow fever vaccination. TCRdb re-analysed the 5' RACE reads in MiXCR, keeping a single row per CDR3 protein. The sample lists more than 300,000 distinct CDR3 sequences, about 10% occurring once. The input for sequencing was CD4+ T cells sorted from PBMCs, taken 45 days after the yellow fever booster vaccination. These receptors all come from a man younger than 35 who received the YFV17D yellow fever vaccine.

This clonotype was detected a few times. The chain joins TRBV20-1 to TRBJ1-6; 8 bases map to TRBD1. The CDR3 has 15 amino acids. Trimming at V came to 7 bases and at J to 8 bases, leaving 13 bases not matched to a gene. CDR1 and CDR2 (germline): DFQATT, SNEGSKA (reference sequence). The CDR3 sequence is CSGQDRGAHDSPLHF. The CDR3, as DNA: TGCAGTGGCCAAGACAGGGGCGCCCACGATTCACCCCTCCACTTT.

Only a few counts were recorded for this clonotype. The rearrangement joins TRBV28 to TRBJ2-7; TRBD2 might be the D (5 bases). Trimming left V 9 bases short and J 3 bases short, with 15 bases between. Germline V gene data show CDR1 as MDHEN and CDR2 as SYDVKM. CDR3 length: 13 residues. CDR3 sequence reads: CASAGPSGYEQYV. The CDR3 bases are TGTGCCAGTGCCGGTCCCAGCGGCTACGAGCAGTACGTC.

This clonotype was found many times. CDR3 region: CASSSRRNTYEQYF. The DNA for the CDR3 is TGTGCCAGCAGTTCGAGGAGGAATACATACGAGCAGTACTTC. The chain employs TRBV12-3 or TRBV12-4 and TRBJ2-7; the D gene is possibly TRBD2 (5 bases). V lost 4 bases and J 4 bases, leaving 14 bases between the germline ends. CDR3 size: 14 residues.

This clonotype was seen ten or more times. This chain joins TRBV5-1 and TRBJ1-1, with D perhaps matching TRBD1 (5 bases). Deletions cut 4 bases from V and 1 base from J, with 14 bases between. This CDR3 spans 15 amino acids. Germline CDR1 is SGHRS and CDR2 is YFSETQ. This CDR3 is CASSPRSGGNTEAFF. DNA for the CDR3: TGCGCCAGCAGCCCCCGATCGGGGGGGAACACTGAAGCTTTCTTT. Full variable domain (missing parts from reference TRBV5-1 and TRBJ1-1): KAGVTQTPRYLIKTRGQQVTLSCSPISGHRSVSWYQQTPGQGLQFLFEYFSETQRNKGNFPGRFSGRQFSNSRSEMNVSTLELGDSALYLCASSPRSGGNTEAFFGQGTRLTVV.

In this sample, this clonotype turned up a few times. The rearrangement links TRBV4-1 to TRBJ1-6; D unclear. CDR1 and CDR2 from the germline V gene are MGHRA and YSYEKL. Trimming shortened V by 5 bases and J by 8 bases, and 10 bases separated the two germline ends. This CDR3 comprises 13 residues. The DNA of the CDR3 is TGCGCCAGCAGCGGACTGGGAGATTCACCCCTCCACTTT. This codes for CASSGLGDSPLHF.

V and J are TRBV12-2 and TRBJ2-4; the table names TRBD1, a call not compared with the DNA. TRBV12-2 is a documented pseudogene. CDR3 size: 16 residues. This CDR3 is CASRLDGAVAKNIQYF. The CDR3 coding sequence is TGTGCAAGTCGCTTAGACGGGGCGGTGGCCAAAAACATTCAGTACTTC.

The CDR3 sequence is CASSRGLGGYTF. Here the CDR3 DNA reads TGTGCCAGCAGTCGGGGCCTCGGAGGCTACACCTTC. V usage is TRBV7-2 and J usage is TRBJ1-2; a possible D gene is TRBD1 (5 bases). Trimming shortened V by 6 bases and J by 8 bases, and 13 bases separated the two germline ends. The CDR3 has 12 residues. From germline, CDR1 is SGHTA and CDR2 FQGNSA. The full variable domain, rest sourced from reference TRBV7-2 and TRBJ1-2, is GAGVSQSPSNKVTEKGKDVELRCDPISGHTALYWYRQSLGQGLEFLIYFQGNSAPDKSGLPSDRFSAERTGGSVSTLTIQRTQQEDSAVYLCASSRGLGGYTFGSGTRLTVV.

This clonotype occurred a few times. The V call is TRBV18, the J call TRBJ2-3; tentative D call: TRBD2 (5 bases). This CDR3 region has 15 residues. The germline V gene encodes CDR1 KGHSH and CDR2 LQKENI. V was pared by 9 bases and J by 1 base, with 17 bases between. The CDR3 reads CASSTVGVGTDTQYF. For the CDR3, the DNA is TGTGCCAGTTCCACTGTCGGGGTTGGCACAGATACGCAGTATTTT.

This clonotype was counted between two and nine times. V and J are TRBV20-1 and TRBJ1-1; weak D call: TRBD1 (6 bases). CDR1 and CDR2 from the germline V gene are DFQATT and SNEGSKA (reference sequence). With 6 bases removed from V and 4 bases from J, the gap between germline ends came to 15 bases. This CDR3 has 13 residues. The CDR3 spells CSAPRGAVTEAFF. In DNA form, the CDR3 reads TGCAGTGCCCCTAGGGGGGCGGTCACTGAAGCTTTCTTT.

This clonotype was seen only a few times. The chain joins TRBV5-6 to TRBJ2-3; 12 bases map to TRBD2. Unmatched junction bases numbered 5, after V lost 5 bases and J lost 4 bases. The CDR3 is made up of 15 amino acids. The germline V gene has CDR1 SGHDT and CDR2 YYEEEE. CDR3 residues: CASRYGLAGPDTQYF. CDR3 sequence (DNA): TGTGCCAGCAGGTATGGACTAGCGGGGCCAGATACGCAGTATTTT.

The V call is TRBV24-1, the J call TRBJ1-4; the D is unclear. The germline V and J ends were trimmed by 3 bases and 7 bases, with 8 bases remaining between them. This CDR3 comprises 13 residues. Germline V gene data show CDR1 as KGHDR and CDR2 as SFDVKD. The CDR3 sequence is CATSDTGGEKLFF. In DNA, the CDR3 is TGTGCCACCAGTGATACGGGTGGTGAAAAACTGTTTTTT.

The gene calls are TRBV7-9 and TRBJ2-3; 10 bases agree with TRBD2. Looked up from germline, CDR1 is SEHNR and CDR2 is FQNEAQ (reference sequence). CDR3 length: 17 residues. The junction had 5 bases not matched to a gene; V was cut back by 2 bases and J by 0 bases. CDR3: CASSLSGGAPSTDTQYF. In DNA, the CDR3 is TGTGCCAGCAGCTTAAGCGGGGGGGCCCCTAGCACAGATACGCAGTATTTT.

The chain recombines TRBV4-2 with TRBJ2-1; D could derive from TRBD1 or TRBD2 (6 bases each). The CDR3 has 16 residues. The ends were cut back, 1 base at V and 0 bases at J, with 10 bases in the middle. The germline V gene encodes CDR1 LGHNA and CDR2 YNFKEQ. In DNA, the CDR3 is TGTGCCAGCAGCCAAGGTCGGGGGCCCTCCTACAATGAGCAGTTCTTC. The encoded protein is CASSQGRGPSYNEQFF.

There are many counts of this clonotype. The chain's CDR3 is CASSVGFLVEQFF. CDR3 coding DNA: TGTGCCAGCAGTGTGGGGTTTTTGGTCGAGCAGTTCTTC. The chain uses TRBV7-9 and TRBJ2-1; D unresolved. This CDR3 comprises 13 residues. Germline lookup yields CDR1 SEHNR and CDR2 FQNEAQ (reference sequence). V lost 6 bases and J lost 10, with 16 bases in between.